Below, one T cell receptor beta chain is given with its context. Antigen unknown. This entry is derived from a study of cytomegalovirus exposure and HLA in healthy donors. General study results and limits: The authors listed about 170 TCR beta chains as cytomegalovirus-associated. Reportedly, diagnosis of cytomegalovirus status by the classifier showed high specificity and sensitivity.

Profiled with immunoSEQ multiplex PCR; TCRdb holds only in-frame clones, not every one. This table holds roughly 82,000 clones, just under 95% found once. CDR1 is GTSNPN and CDR2 is SVGIG in the germline V gene (reference sequence). Germline trimming cut 0 bases from V and 8 bases from J; bases unmatched to any gene: 9. The CDR3 covers 15 residues. These donors were members of the approximately 110-subject validation cohort, a group separate from the roughly 670-subject first cohort. The specimen sequenced was PBMCs. The receptor was derived from a man aged 18 to 30 in good health and CMV-seronegative. This chain joins TRBV30 and TRBJ1-4; 7 positions match TRBD1. The CDR3 region has the DNA TGTGCCTGGAGTGTAGCCCAGGGGGTGTCGGAAAAACTGTTTTTT. Translation gives CAWSVAQGVSEKLFF.